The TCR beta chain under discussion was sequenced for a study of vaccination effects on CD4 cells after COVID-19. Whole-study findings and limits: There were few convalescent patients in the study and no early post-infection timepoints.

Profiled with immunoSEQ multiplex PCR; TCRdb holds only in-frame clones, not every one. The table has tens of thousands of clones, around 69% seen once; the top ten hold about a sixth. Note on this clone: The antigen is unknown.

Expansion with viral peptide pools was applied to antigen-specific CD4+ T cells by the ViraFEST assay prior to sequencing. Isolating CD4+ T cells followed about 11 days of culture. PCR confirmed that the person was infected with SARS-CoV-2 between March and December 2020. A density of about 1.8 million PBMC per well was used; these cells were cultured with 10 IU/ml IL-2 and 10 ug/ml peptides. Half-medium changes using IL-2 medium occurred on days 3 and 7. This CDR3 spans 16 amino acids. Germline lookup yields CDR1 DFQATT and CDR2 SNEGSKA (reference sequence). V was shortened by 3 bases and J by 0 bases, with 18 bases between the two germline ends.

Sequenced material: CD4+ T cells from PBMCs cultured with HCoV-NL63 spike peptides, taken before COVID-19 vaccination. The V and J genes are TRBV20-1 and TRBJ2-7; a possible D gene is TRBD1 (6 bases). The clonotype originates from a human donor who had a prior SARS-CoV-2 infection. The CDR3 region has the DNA TGCAGTGCTAGTGGGCGAACAGGGCGCAGCTCCTACGAGCAGTACTTC. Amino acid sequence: CSASGRTGRSSYEQYF.